What follows are 21 T cell receptor beta chains derived from one specimen sequenced in a study of OX40 agonist ivuxolimab in advanced cancers. The data were produced by immunoSEQ multiplex PCR, yet TCRdb's version contains in-frame clones alone and is incomplete. The sample gives about 50,000 clones, around 90% of which show up once; less than 2.5% is in the top ten. The source material was CD4+ or CD8+ T cells sorted from blood, sampled in a trial of the OX40 agonist ivuxolimab. The receptor set was obtained from an adult with an advanced solid tumor such as melanoma, head and neck, liver or kidney cancer.

The V gene is TRBV10-2, the J gene TRBJ1-1, with D unclear. V was cut by 2 bases and J by 6 bases, with 10 bases left in between. This CDR3 has 13 residues. Germline V gene sequence: CDR1 WSHSY, CDR2 SAAADI. The chain's CDR3 is CASSEVGSPEAFF. CDR3 bases: TGCGCCAGCAGTGAGGTGGGGAGCCCTGAAGCTTTCTTT.

The chain is built from TRBV30 and TRBJ2-1; 12 nucleotides match TRBD2. With V trimmed by 3 bases and J by 0 bases, 9 bases remained unmatched. This CDR3 is built from 18 residues. Germline assignment: CDR1 GTSNPN and CDR2 SVGIG (reference sequence). CDR3: CAWRSGTSGFNSYNEQFF. CDR3 in DNA: TGTGCCTGGAGATCCGGGACTAGCGGGTTTAACTCCTACAATGAGCAGTTCTTC.

The chain carries TRBV7-3 and TRBJ2-3; no reliable D call. The V end was cut by 6 bases, the J end by 0 bases, with 7 bases between. The CDR3 is made up of 13 amino acids. Germline V gene sequence: CDR1 SGHTA, CDR2 FQGTGA. CDR3 sequence (DNA): TGTGCCAGCAGGCTTACTAGCACAGATACGCAGTATTTT. It specifies CASRLTSTDTQYF. Supplemented by reference TRBV7-3 and TRBJ2-3, the full variable domain reads GAGVSQTPSNKVTEKGKYVELRCDPISGHTALYWYRQSLGQGPEFLIYFQGTGAADDSGLPNDRFFAVRPEGSVSTLKIQRTERGDSAVYLCASRLTSTDTQYFGPGTRLTVL.

The rearrangement links TRBV11-1 to TRBJ1-1; possibly TRBD1 for D (5 bases). The V gene lost 4 bases and the J gene lost 5 bases, with 11 bases spanning the gap. The germline V gene encodes CDR1 SGHAT and CDR2 FQDESV (reference sequence). The CDR3 has 13 amino acids. CDR3 in DNA: TGTGCCAGCAGCTCTACCAGGGTTACTGAAGCTTTCTTT. It yields the protein CASSSTRVTEAFF.

The chain links TRBV7-3 to TRBJ1-2; no reliable D call. CDR1 and CDR2 from the germline V gene are SGHTA and FQGTGA. This CDR3 has 13 amino acids. Trimming removed 5 bases at V and 0 bases at J, with 7 bases between. The CDR3 nucleotides are TGTGCCAGCAGCGGTCAGTCTAACTATGGCTACACCTTC. Residues: CASSGQSNYGYTF.

This chain uses TRBV7-3 with TRBJ2-7; 14 bases agree with TRBD2. The CDR3 loop spans 16 amino acids. The germline V gene has CDR1 SGHTA and CDR2 FQGTGA. The trim removed 0 bases at V and 5 bases at J, leaving 3 bases unmatched. The CDR3 DNA is TGTGCCAGCAGCTTAACTGGGACTAGCGGGAGACACGAGCAGTACTTC. Its protein product is CASSLTGTSGRHEQYF.

V is TRBV2 and J is TRBJ2-1; TRBD2 is a possible D gene (5 bases). This CDR3 is built from 13 residues. The ends were cut back, 6 bases at V and 0 bases at J, with 6 bases in the middle. Germline V lookup: CDR1 SNHLY, CDR2 FYNNEI. This CDR3 reads CASRDFSYNEQFF. As DNA, the CDR3 is TGTGCCAGCAGGGACTTCTCCTACAATGAGCAGTTCTTC.

For the CDR3, the DNA is TGTGCCAGCAGCACACGTCCCGGGACAGGTAACTCTGGAAACACCATATATTTT. This sequence encodes CASSTRPGTGNSGNTIYF. V usage is TRBV7-9 and J usage is TRBJ1-3, with 8 positions matching TRBD1. Looked up from germline, CDR1 is SEHNR and CDR2 is FQNEAQ (reference sequence). Losses at the gene ends were 5 bases for V and 0 bases for J; bases not matched to a gene: 12. The CDR3 spans 18 residues. The complete variable domain, with remaining parts taken from reference TRBV7-9 and TRBJ1-3, reads DTGVSQNPRHKITKRGQNVTFRCDPISEHNRLYWYRQTLGQGPEFLTYFQNEAQLEKSRLLSDRFSAERPKGSFSTLEIQRTEQGDSAMYLCASSTRPGTGNSGNTIYFGEGSWLTVV.

The table lists this clone with a count of one. This chain uses TRBV5-4 with TRBJ2-7; D not resolved. V was clipped by 2 bases and J by 5 bases, with 5 bases between them. The CDR3 contains 11 residues. Germline assignment: CDR1 SGHNT and CDR2 YYREEE (reference sequence). CDR3 amino acids: CASSFNDEQYF. CDR3 nucleotide sequence: TGTGCCAGCAGCTTTAACGACGAGCAGTACTTC.

The rearrangement joins TRBV18 to TRBJ2-7; TRBD1 or TRBD2 may be the D gene (5 bases each). CDR3 length equals 11 residues. CDR1 is KGHSH, CDR2 LQKENI, per germline. Trimming pared 6 bases from V and 2 bases from J, leaving 5 bases between. CDR3 in DNA: TGTGCCAGCTCGGGACCCTACGAGCAGTACTTC. Encoded protein: CASSGPYEQYF. Full variable domain (outside the CDR3, taken from reference TRBV18 and TRBJ2-7): NAGVMQNPRHLVRRRGQEARLRCSPMKGHSHVYWYRQLPEEGLKFMVYLQKENIIDESGMPKERFSAEFPKEGPSILRIQQVVRGDSAAYFCASSGPYEQYFGPGTRLTVT.

The rearrangement joins TRBV7-8 to TRBJ1-5; D is perhaps TRBD1 (6 bases). The CDR3 is 16 residues long. Trimming shortened V by 5 bases and J by 1 base, and 15 bases separated the two germline ends. The germline gives CDR1 SGHVS, CDR2 FQNEAQ. CDR3 nucleotides: TGTGCCAGCAGCCCCGTCCGGACAGCCAGCAATCAGCCCCAGCATTTT. Protein sequence: CASSPVRTASNQPQHF.

A single count supports this clone. The rearrangement joins TRBV2 to TRBJ2-1, with TRBD1 matching 8 bases. Germline lookup yields CDR1 SNHLY and CDR2 FYNNEI. The CDR3 extends over 12 amino acids. Trimming cost V 5 bases and J 8 bases; bases outside gene matches: 2. CDR3 sequence reads: CASSQTGDEQFF. The CDR3 coding sequence is TGTGCCAGCAGTCAGACAGGGGATGAGCAGTTCTTC.

The rearrangement links TRBV7-8 to TRBJ2-3; TRBD1 might be the D (5 bases). The V end lost 1 base, the J end lost 8 bases, and 16 bases lay between the germline ends. CDR1 is SGHVS, CDR2 FQNEAQ, per germline. The CDR3 consists of 15 residues. CDR3: CASSLVVPPQGTQYF. CDR3 in DNA: TGTGCCAGCAGCTTAGTGGTTCCCCCGCAGGGTACGCAGTATTTT.

This clone was seen a few times. This sequence joins TRBV5-1 and TRBJ2-3; D not resolved. V lost 1 base and J 2 bases, leaving 5 bases between the germline ends. Looked up from germline, CDR1 is SGHRS and CDR2 is YFSETQ. The CDR3 consists of 13 residues. In DNA form, the CDR3 reads TGCGCCAGCAGCTTGTACAACACAGATACGCAGTATTTT. Translating it yields CASSLYNTDTQYF.

This rearrangement joins TRBV10-3 to TRBJ2-3, with D maybe TRBD2 (6 bases). The CDR3 has 12 residues. The V gene's germline CDR1 is ENHRY and CDR2 SYGVKD. Trimming removed 8 bases at V and 4 bases at J, with 10 bases between. The DNA of the CDR3 is TGTGCCATCGGGGGGTTGGCAGATACGCAGTATTTT. Translated: CAIGGLADTQYF.

The V call is TRBV9, the J call TRBJ1-1; unclear D gene. The CDR3 sequence is 14 residues long. The germline CDR1 and CDR2 sequences are SGDLS and YYNGEE. Trimming took 0 bases from V and 1 from J, leaving 7 bases between them. The CDR3 region has the DNA TGTGCCAGCAGCGTAGAGATCGGGAACACTGAAGCTTTCTTT. Amino acids: CASSVEIGNTEAFF.

This chain uses TRBV27 with TRBJ1-5; 7 bases map to TRBD1. The length of the CDR3 is 14 residues. The junction had 9 bases not matched to a gene; V was cut back by 6 bases and J by 7 bases. CDR1 MNHEY and CDR2 SMNVEV come from the germline V gene (reference sequence). The CDR3: CASSLNRGGQPQHF. The CDR3 bases are TGTGCCAGCAGCCTGAACAGGGGAGGACAGCCCCAGCATTTT.

V is TRBV27 and J is TRBJ1-1; D uncertain. V gave up 6 bases and J gave up 3 bases, with 11 bases separating them. CDR1 is MNHEY, CDR2 SMNVEV, per germline (reference sequence). There are 13 residues in the CDR3. Written as DNA, the CDR3 is TGTGCCAGCAGCTTCGGACTGGACACTGAAGCTTTCTTT. This translates into CASSFGLDTEAFF.

This sequence joins TRBV7-9 and TRBJ1-3; 7 nucleotides agree with TRBD1. CDR1 and CDR2 from the germline V gene are SEHNR and FQNEAQ (reference sequence). The CDR3 consists of 17 residues. J was trimmed by 0 bases and V by 5 bases; bases with no gene match: 10. The chain's CDR3 is CASSGGDRKSSGNTIYF. The DNA for the CDR3 is TGTGCCAGCAGCGGGGGGGACAGAAAGAGCTCTGGAAACACCATATATTTT.

The CDR3 sequence is CASSLAWRGTEAFF. The DNA of the CDR3 is TGTGCCAGCAGCTTAGCCTGGCGCGGCACTGAAGCTTTCTTT. The chain has TRBV7-2 and TRBJ1-1, with D unresolved. Per the germline V gene, CDR1 is SGHTA and CDR2 is FQGNSA. This CDR3 has 14 amino acids. Trimming pared 0 bases from V and 4 bases from J, leaving 9 bases between.

This chain connects TRBV5-6 to TRBJ2-2; D is perhaps TRBD2 (5 bases). The CDR3 covers 17 residues. Trimming removed 1 base from V and 2 bases from J, with 15 bases in between. The germline gives CDR1 SGHDT, CDR2 YYEEEE. CDR3: CASSLYGNPINTGELFF. The CDR3 DNA reads TGTGCCAGCAGCTTGTACGGGAACCCGATAAACACCGGGGAGCTGTTTTTT.